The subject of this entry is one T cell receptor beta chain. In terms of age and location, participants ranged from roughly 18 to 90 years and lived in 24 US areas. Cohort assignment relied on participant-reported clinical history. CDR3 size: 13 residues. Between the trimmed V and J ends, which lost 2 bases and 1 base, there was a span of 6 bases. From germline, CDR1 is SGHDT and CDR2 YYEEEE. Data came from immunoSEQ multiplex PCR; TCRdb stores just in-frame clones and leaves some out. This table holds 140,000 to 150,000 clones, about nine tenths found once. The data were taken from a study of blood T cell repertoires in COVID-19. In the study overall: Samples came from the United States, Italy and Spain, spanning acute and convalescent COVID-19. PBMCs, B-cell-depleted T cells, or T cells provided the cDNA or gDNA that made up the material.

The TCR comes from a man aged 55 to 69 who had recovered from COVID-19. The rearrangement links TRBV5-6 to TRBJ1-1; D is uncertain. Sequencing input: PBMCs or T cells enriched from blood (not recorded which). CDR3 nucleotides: TGTGCCAGCAGCTTCGACTGGAACACTGAAGCTTTCTTT. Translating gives CASSFDWNTEAFF.